What follows are 23 T cell receptor beta chains derived from one specimen sequenced in a study of T-cell reconstitution after alpha-beta-depleted transplantation in children. Preparation of the TCRbeta library was carried out with unique molecular identifiers. TCRdb re-called the PCR reads through MiXCR, storing one row per CDR3 protein. The sample includes roughly 500,000 distinct CDR3 sequences, over 25% of them seen just once. Here the sequenced sample was PBMCs from the stem cell graft donor, taken from the stem cell graft. The source is a human donor who donated a stem cell graft to a child with aplastic anemia.

This clonotype has more than one count but fewer than ten. This chain uses TRBV7-9 with TRBJ1-1; no definite D call. The CDR3 contains 15 residues. From germline, CDR1 is SEHNR and CDR2 FQNEAQ (reference sequence). With 1 base removed from V and 4 bases from J, the gap between germline ends came to 13 bases. CDR3 loop: CASSLDGPGGTEAFF. The CDR3, as DNA: TGTGCCAGCAGCTTAGACGGACCTGGAGGCACTGAAGCTTTCTTT.

This clonotype showed up just a few times. The V gene is TRBV15, the J gene TRBJ1-1, with unresolved D. Germline CDR1 and CDR2: LNHNV and YYDKDF (reference sequence). V dropped 0 bases and J dropped 4 bases, with 6 bases sitting between them. The CDR3 is 13 residues long. CDR3 sequence reads: CATSRDPGTEAFF. CDR3 sequence (DNA): TGTGCCACCAGCAGAGACCCGGGCACTGAAGCTTTCTTT. The full variable domain, its missing parts supplied by reference TRBV15 and TRBJ1-1, is DAMVIQNPRYQVTQFGKPVTLSCSQTLNHNVMYWYQQKSSQAPKLLFHYYDKDFNNEADTPDNFQSRRPNTSFCFLDIRSPGLGDTAMYLCATSRDPGTEAFFGQGTRLTVV.

This clonotype was counted between two and nine times. The chain employs TRBV29-1 and TRBJ2-2; D is perhaps TRBD1 (6 bases). Germline V CDR1 and CDR2: SQVTM, ANQGSEA. This CDR3 spans 16 amino acids. Trimming stripped 7 bases from V and 0 bases from J, with 18 bases between. The CDR3 loop reads CSATTHRETNTGELFF. The CDR3, as DNA: TGCAGCGCCACCACCCACAGGGAGACGAACACCGGGGAGCTGTTTTTT.

The sample holds a few counts of this clonotype. The chain recombines TRBV7-6 with TRBJ2-7; D not resolved. There are 15 residues in the CDR3. Trimming took 5 bases from V and 3 from J, leaving 17 bases between them. In germline, CDR1 is SGHVS, CDR2 FNYEAQ. The CDR3 loop reads CASSPLGSESYEQYF. CDR3 nucleotides: TGTGCCAGCAGCCCCCTTGGTTCTGAAAGCTACGAGCAGTACTTC.

The chain carries TRBV24-1 and TRBJ2-7; 10 bases map to TRBD1. CDR3 size: 16 residues. The V gene's germline CDR1 is KGHDR and CDR2 SFDVKD. J gave up 5 bases and V 4 bases, and 10 bases lay outside the gene matches. CDR3 sequence reads: CATSDNDRGRIDEQYF. CDR3 in DNA: TGTGCCACCAGTGACAACGACAGGGGGCGAATCGACGAGCAGTACTTC.

Of note for this clonotype: One end of the junction fails to match germline, which may point to a read error. V gene TRBV28 combines with J gene TRBJ2-3, with TRBD2 matching 11 bases. The germline V gene encodes CDR1 MDHEN and CDR2 SYDVKM. The length of the CDR3 is 12 residues. DNA of the CDR3: TGTGCCAGCAGTTTATGGGGACTAGCGGTCCGTTTT. Residues: CASSLWGLAVRF.

The rearrangement uses TRBV15 and TRBJ2-2, with unresolved D. Germline values: CDR1 LNHNV, CDR2 YYDKDF (reference sequence). This CDR3 contains 14 residues. V was shortened by 1 base and J by 7 bases, with 10 bases between the two germline ends. The CDR3 nucleotides read TGTGCCACCAGCAGAGGTCAACTCAGCGGGGAGCTGTTTTTT. Translating gives CATSRGQLSGELFF. Using reference TRBV15 and TRBJ2-2 for the parts outside the CDR3, the full variable domain is DAMVIQNPRYQVTQFGKPVTLSCSQTLNHNVMYWYQQKSSQAPKLLFHYYDKDFNNEADTPDNFQSRRPNTSFCFLDIRSPGLGDTAMYLCATSRGQLSGELFFGEGSRLTVL.

This chain joins TRBV29-1 and TRBJ2-3; a weak D match, TRBD1 (5 bases). Germline V CDR1 and CDR2: SQVTM, ANQGSEA. V was shortened by 8 bases and J by 10 bases, with 16 bases between the two germline ends. This CDR3 is 11 amino acids long. Here the CDR3 DNA reads TGCAGCTATCTTGGGCTAGGGGCGCAGTATTTT. Protein: CSYLGLGAQYF.

This clonotype appeared once. This sequence joins TRBV20-1 and TRBJ2-5; no clear D gene. There are 13 residues in the CDR3. V shed 0 bases and J shed 3 bases, with 8 bases lying between them. Germline V gene sequence: CDR1 DFQATT, CDR2 SNEGSKA (reference sequence). The CDR3 spells CSARDARKETQYF. In nucleotides, the CDR3 is TGCAGTGCTAGAGATGCCAGGAAAGAGACCCAGTACTTC.

The J gene is TRBJ1-5, the V gene TRBV19; no reliable D call. The CDR3 contains 16 residues. V lost 9 bases and J lost 0, with 18 bases in between. CDR1 is LNHDA, CDR2 SQIVND, per germline (reference sequence). This chain's CDR3 is CASTLLWGDSNQPQHF. Here the CDR3 DNA reads TGTGCCAGCACCCTTCTGTGGGGAGATAGCAATCAGCCCCAGCATTTT.

CDR3 coding DNA: TGTGCCAGCAGTTCCTCGACAGGGAGCACAGATACGCAGTATTTT. This gives the protein CASSSSTGSTDTQYF. The chain joins TRBV12-3 or TRBV12-4 to TRBJ2-3, with 7 nucleotides matching TRBD1. V lost 4 bases and J lost 0; bases outside the gene matches: 4. The CDR3 is made up of 15 amino acids.

V is TRBV11-2 and J is TRBJ2-1, with TRBD2 matching over 7 bases. The length of the CDR3 is 13 residues. CDR1 is SGHAT, CDR2 FQNNGV, per germline. Trimming took 6 bases from V and 7 from J; bases not matched to a gene: 6. CDR3 coding DNA: TGTGCCAGCAGGTCCCCTAGCGGAAATGAGCAGTTCTTC. It is translated as CASRSPSGNEQFF.

This clonotype was detected a few times. This chain connects TRBV20-1 to TRBJ1-1, with a tentative D call TRBD1 (6 bases). Trimming removed 6 bases at V and 1 base at J, with 9 bases between. Germline CDR1 reads DFQATT; CDR2 reads SNEGSKA (reference sequence). The CDR3 covers 12 residues. The CDR3 region has the DNA TGCAGTGCGGGGACAACGAACACTGAAGCTTTCTTT. Protein: CSAGTTNTEAFF.

The gene calls are TRBV5-4 and TRBJ2-3; possible D gene TRBD2, 5 bases. Germline CDR1 SGHNT, CDR2 YYREEE (reference sequence). This CDR3 is built from 16 residues. The germline V and J ends were trimmed by 1 base and 0 bases, with 12 bases remaining between them. CDR3 residues: CASSLKTTTSTDTQYF. The CDR3 DNA follows: TGTGCCAGCAGCTTGAAGACTACAACTAGCACAGATACGCAGTATTTT.

V is TRBV6-2 or TRBV6-3 and J is TRBJ2-5; maybe TRBD2 (6 bases). Germline values: CDR1 MNHEY, CDR2 SVGEGT. CDR3 size: 13 residues. The ends were cut back, 7 bases at V and 1 base at J, with 10 bases in the middle. CDR3 protein: CASTIAAQETQYF. The CDR3, as DNA: TGTGCCAGCACCATAGCGGCCCAAGAGACCCAGTACTTC.

The chain has TRBV12-3 or TRBV12-4 and TRBJ2-5, with D unresolved. The CDR3 covers 15 residues. The V end was cut by 5 bases, the J end by 4 bases, with 17 bases between. In DNA, the CDR3 is TGTGCCAGCAGTCCCCGACTGGGTAACCGAGAGACCCAGTACTTC. Translation: CASSPRLGNRETQYF.

The table lists this clonotype with a few counts. The genes are TRBV29-1 and TRBJ2-7, with 7 positions matching TRBD1. This CDR3 is built from 12 residues. Germline V gene data show CDR1 as SQVTM and CDR2 as ANQGSEA. J lost 1 base, V lost 4 bases, and 1 base had no gene match. CDR3 protein: CSVGDSSYEQYV. DNA of the CDR3: TGCAGCGTTGGGGACAGTTCCTACGAGCAGTACGTC.

This clonotype has only a few counts. V usage is TRBV5-1 and J usage is TRBJ2-1, with D maybe TRBD1 (6 bases). Trimming stripped 4 bases from V and 12 bases from J, with 20 bases between. The length of the CDR3 is 14 residues. The germline CDR1 and CDR2 sequences are SGHRS and YFSETQ. The CDR3 sequence is CASSPELFLGAQFF. CDR3 in DNA: TGCGCCAGCAGCCCGGAACTTTTCCTGGGGGCGCAGTTCTTC.

There are a few counts of this clonotype. At one of its ends the junction is not consistent with the germline gene, which may arise from a read error. V and J are TRBV4-2 and TRBJ1-5; tentatively, D is TRBD1 (6 bases). The CDR3 runs to 15 residues. The V gene's germline CDR1 is LGHNA and CDR2 YNFKEQ. The CDR3 loop reads CASSQAGTSSQPQHF. The DNA of the CDR3 is TGTGCCAGCAGCCAAGCCGGGACAAGCAGTCAGCCCCAGCATTTT.

This clonotype was observed a few times. The rearrangement uses TRBV7-2 and TRBJ2-3, with D possibly being TRBD1 or TRBD2 (5 bases each). Per the germline V gene, CDR1 is SGHTA and CDR2 is FQGNSA. V dropped 5 bases and J dropped 2 bases, with 11 bases sitting between them. The CDR3 length is 14 residues. CDR3 loop: CASSPGRATDTQYF. The CDR3 DNA is TGTGCCAGCAGCCCAGGGCGGGCCACAGATACGCAGTATTTT. Full variable domain (remainder filled in from reference TRBV7-2 and TRBJ2-3): GAGVSQSPSNKVTEKGKDVELRCDPISGHTALYWYRQSLGQGLEFLIYFQGNSAPDKSGLPSDRFSAERTGGSVSTLTIQRTQQEDSAVYLCASSPGRATDTQYFGPGTRLTVL.

In its sample, this clonotype was seen a few times. J is TRBJ1-1 and V is TRBV7-2; D ambiguous. The germline V gene has CDR1 SGHTA and CDR2 FQGNSA. The CDR3 contains 13 residues. The ends were cut back, 1 base at V and 3 bases at J, with 6 bases in the middle. CDR3 residues: CASSLGIYTEAFF. Here the CDR3 DNA reads TGTGCCAGCAGCTTAGGGATTTACACTGAAGCTTTCTTT.

V gene TRBV12-3 or TRBV12-4 combines with J gene TRBJ1-2, with 7 bases aligning to TRBD1. The CDR3 extends over 17 amino acids. Losses at the gene ends were 1 base for V and 3 bases for J; bases not matched to a gene: 11. CDR3 nucleotides: TGTGCCAGCAGTTTAGTACCGGGACAGCGATCGGACTATGGCTACACCTTC. Amino acids: CASSLVPGQRSDYGYTF.

The chain couples TRBV12-3 or TRBV12-4 to TRBJ2-7, with 9 positions matching TRBD1. V gave up 6 bases and J gave up 4 bases; unmatched junction bases: 7. The CDR3 is 14 amino acids. The CDR3 DNA reads TGTGCCAGCAGCCCCGGGGACAGGGTTTACGAGCAGTACTTC. Residues: CASSPGDRVYEQYF.